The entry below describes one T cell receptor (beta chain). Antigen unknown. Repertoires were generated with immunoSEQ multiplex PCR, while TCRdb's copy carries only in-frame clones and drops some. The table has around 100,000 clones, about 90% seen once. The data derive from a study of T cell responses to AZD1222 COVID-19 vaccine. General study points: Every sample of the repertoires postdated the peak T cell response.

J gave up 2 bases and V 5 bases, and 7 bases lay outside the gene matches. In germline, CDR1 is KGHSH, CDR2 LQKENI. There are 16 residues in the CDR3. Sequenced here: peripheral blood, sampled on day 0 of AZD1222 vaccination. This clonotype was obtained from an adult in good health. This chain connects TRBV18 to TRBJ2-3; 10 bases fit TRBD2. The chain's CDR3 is CASSVWTSGPTDTQYF. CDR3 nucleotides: TGTGCCAGCTCAGTTTGGACTAGCGGCCCCACAGATACGCAGTATTTT.